Each of the 25 T cell receptor beta chains below was sequenced from the same sample in a study of T cell responses to AZD1222 COVID-19 vaccine. TCRdb keeps only in-frame clones here, not all; method: immunoSEQ multiplex PCR. Of about 140,000 clones in the sample, around 93% were seen once. The starting material was peripheral blood, obtained on day 0 of AZD1222 vaccination. The origin of the receptors is an adult in good health.

The V gene is TRBV21-1, the J gene TRBJ1-2. TRBV21-1 is termed a pseudogene. This CDR3 region has 13 residues. CDR3 sequence reads: CASLPPTNYGYTF. CDR3 bases: TGTGCCAGCCTCCCCCCAACTAACTATGGCTACACCTTC.

This sequence joins TRBV2 and TRBJ2-7, with TRBD2 matching over 9 bases. The junction had 3 bases not matched to a gene; V was cut back by 7 bases and J by 5 bases. This CDR3 contains 12 residues. The germline V gene has CDR1 SNHLY and CDR2 FYNNEI. CDR3 bases: TGTGCCAGCATTAGCGGGGGCCACGAGCAGTACTTC. Its translation is CASISGGHEQYF.

In the case of this clone: The sample holds other DNA sequences that translate to the same CDR3. V and J are TRBV19 and TRBJ2-5; 7 nucleotides match TRBD1. CDR1 is LNHDA, CDR2 SQIVND, per germline (reference sequence). The CDR3 extends over 13 amino acids. V lost 1 base, J lost 4 bases, and 0 bases stayed unmatched. The CDR3 sequence: CASSIAGGETQYF. The CDR3, as DNA: TGTGCCAGTAGTATAGCAGGGGGAGAGACCCAGTACTTC.

V gene TRBV18 combines with J gene TRBJ1-4; the match to TRBD1 covers 8 bases. J lost 6 bases, V lost 4 bases, and 7 bases had no gene match. The CDR3 length is 15 residues. CDR1 KGHSH and CDR2 LQKENI come from the germline V gene. Written as DNA, the CDR3 is TGTGCCAGCTCACTCGCCTCGGACAGGGATGAAAAACTGTTTTTT. Encoded protein: CASSLASDRDEKLFF. Variable domain in full (rest from reference TRBV18 and TRBJ1-4): NAGVMQNPRHLVRRRGQEARLRCSPMKGHSHVYWYRQLPEEGLKFMVYLQKENIIDESGMPKERFSAEFPKEGPSILRIQQVVRGDSAAYFCASSLASDRDEKLFFGSGTQLSVL.

In regard to this clone: Its ends do not fully match the called genes, so a read error is possible. This rearrangement joins TRBV19 to TRBJ1-1; 7 bases agree with TRBD1. The germline CDR1 and CDR2 sequences are LNHDA and SQIVND (reference sequence). The CDR3 runs 13 residues. DNA for the CDR3: TGTGCCAGTAGGGGGACAGACCGCACTCAAGCTTTCTTT. It yields the protein CASRGTDRTQAFF.

The genes are TRBV7-9 and TRBJ2-3; possibly TRBD2 for D (5 bases). The CDR3 is 16 amino acids. V was cut by 1 base and J by 0 bases, with 11 bases left in between. Germline loops: CDR1 SEHNR, CDR2 FQNEAQ (reference sequence). Written as DNA, the CDR3 is TGTGCCAGCAGCTTAGGAGGGCGATCTAGCACAGATACGCAGTATTTT. Translated, it gives CASSLGGRSSTDTQYF.

This chain uses TRBV28 with TRBJ1-2; 7 nucleotides line up with TRBD1. Germline CDR1 MDHEN, CDR2 SYDVKM. CDR3 length: 17 residues. The J segment lost 7 bases and the V segment lost 4 bases, leaving 18 bases of the junction unmatched. The CDR3 DNA follows: TGTGCCAGCAGTTCACCCCTCGGACAGGTTCGTTTGGGTGGCTACACCTTC. It yields the protein CASSSPLGQVRLGGYTF.

The J gene is TRBJ2-2, the V gene TRBV9; D remains ambiguous. CDR3 length equals 14 residues. Between the trimmed V and J ends, which lost 2 bases and 2 bases, there was a span of 7 bases. Germline CDR1 reads SGDLS; CDR2 reads YYNGEE. CDR3 residues: CASSVTDNTGELFF. CDR3 in DNA: TGTGCCAGCAGCGTTACAGATAACACCGGGGAGCTGTTTTTT.

This chain uses TRBV6-5 with TRBJ2-5, with 9 bases identical to TRBD1. The germline gives CDR1 MNHEY, CDR2 SVGAGI. The CDR3 length is 14 residues. J was trimmed by 5 bases and V by 8 bases; bases with no gene match: 9. The CDR3 is CASGPTGGWETQYF. CDR3 nucleotide sequence: TGTGCCAGCGGACCTACAGGGGGCTGGGAGACCCAGTACTTC.

CDR3 sequence (DNA): TGTGCCAGCAGAAAAGGGGACCCTGCTGTAGGCACTGAAGCTTTCTTT. Translation: CASRKGDPAVGTEAFF. The chain recombines TRBV5-4 with TRBJ1-1; TRBD1 is a possible D gene (5 bases). V gave up 5 bases and J gave up 4 bases, with 21 bases separating them. The CDR3 contains 16 residues. The V gene's germline CDR1 is SGHNT and CDR2 YYREEE (reference sequence).

CDR3 DNA sequence: TGTGCCAGCAGTTATCGGGGGACAGGGGTTGTGGCTGAAGCTTTCTTT. Its translation: CASSYRGTGVVAEAFF. The gene calls are TRBV6-5 and TRBJ1-1, with TRBD1 identical over 10 bases. The CDR3 runs 16 residues. Germline V gene lookup returns CDR1 MNHEY and CDR2 SVGAGI. Trimming removed 3 bases from V and 6 bases from J; junction bases left unmatched: 10.

Notes on this clone: Other nucleotide sequences in the sample specify the same CDR3. The V and J genes are TRBV24-1 and TRBJ2-2; no definite D call. The germline V gene has CDR1 KGHDR and CDR2 SFDVKD. This CDR3 region has 14 residues. Trimming removed 4 bases at V and 3 bases at J, with 8 bases between. This CDR3 reads CATSDSRDTGELFF. In DNA form, the CDR3 reads TGTGCCACCAGTGACTCCCGGGACACCGGGGAGCTGTTTTTT.

A single count supports this clone. This chain links TRBV14 with TRBJ2-2; 8 bases line up with TRBD1. The CDR3 sequence is 15 residues long. Germline values: CDR1 SGHDN, CDR2 FVKESK. V was clipped by 1 base and J by 6 bases; unmatched bases: 4. CDR3: CASSQGTGWSGELFF. CDR3 DNA sequence: TGTGCCAGCAGCCAAGGGACAGGGTGGTCCGGGGAGCTGTTTTTT. The full variable domain, with the rest looked up from reference TRBV14 and TRBJ2-2, is EAGVTQFPSHSVIEKGQTVTLRCDPISGHDNLYWYRRVMGKEIKFLLHFVKESKQDESGMPNNRFLAERTGGTYSTLKVQPAELEDSGVYFCASSQGTGWSGELFFGEGSRLTVL.

V gene TRBV4-2 combines with J gene TRBJ1-2, with D uncertain. Germline V lookup: CDR1 LGHNA, CDR2 YNFKEQ. The CDR3 extends over 16 amino acids. V lost 1 base, J lost 4 bases, and 16 bases lay in between. The CDR3 sequence: CASSQGGNPSGYGYTF. The DNA for the CDR3 is TGTGCCAGCAGCCAAGGCGGAAATCCTAGTGGCTATGGCTACACCTTC.

The V gene is TRBV6-1, the J gene TRBJ1-2, with 8 bases that match TRBD1. The CDR3 loop spans 16 amino acids. V gave up 0 bases and J gave up 4 bases; unmatched junction bases: 7. Germline V CDR1 and CDR2: MNHNS, SASEGT. The CDR3 DNA follows: TGTGCCAGCAGTGAAGCCCCAGGACAGGGACCCTATGGCTACACCTTC. As protein: CASSEAPGQGPYGYTF.

The rearrangement links TRBV10-3 to TRBJ1-4; possible D gene TRBD1, 6 bases. The CDR3 is made up of 15 amino acids. Germline CDR1 reads ENHRY; CDR2 reads SYGVKD. The V gene lost 4 bases and the J gene lost 3 bases, with 12 bases spanning the gap. CDR3 bases: TGTGCCATCAGTGCGGCAGGGGCCTCTAATGAAAAACTGTTTTTT. It codes for CAISAAGASNEKLFF.

This clone was counted once. J is TRBJ2-3 and V is TRBV28, with D perhaps being TRBD1 or TRBD2 (5 bases each). This CDR3 is built from 13 residues. Deletions cut 11 bases from V and 0 bases from J, with 12 bases between. The germline V gene encodes CDR1 MDHEN and CDR2 SYDVKM. The CDR3 DNA follows: TGTGCCGGTATGGGACCGAGCACAGATACGCAGTATTTT. Residues: CAGMGPSTDTQYF.

V usage is TRBV11-3 and J usage is TRBJ2-6; D not certain. V was cut by 2 bases and J by 4 bases, with 3 bases left in between. Germline V gene data show CDR1 as SGHNT and CDR2 as YENEEA. The CDR3 is made up of 13 amino acids. The CDR3 is CASSLTGANVLTF. The CDR3 DNA reads TGTGCCAGCAGCTTAACCGGGGCCAACGTCCTGACTTTC. The full variable domain, its missing parts supplied by reference TRBV11-3 and TRBJ2-6, is EAGVVQSPRYKIIEKKQPVAFWCNPISGHNTLYWYLQNLGQGPELLIRYENEEAVDDSQLPKDRFSAERLKGVDSTLKIQPAELGDSAVYLCASSLTGANVLTFGAGSRLTVL.

The chain carries TRBV7-3 and TRBJ2-7, with 12 bases that match TRBD2. Germline loops: CDR1 SGHTA, CDR2 FQGTGA. The junction had 12 bases not matched to a gene; V was cut back by 5 bases and J by 4 bases. The CDR3 has 17 amino acids. The CDR3 sequence: CASSPGMGGLAGYEQYF. The CDR3 DNA is TGTGCCAGCAGCCCAGGGATGGGGGGACTAGCGGGTTACGAGCAGTACTTC.

The V gene is TRBV7-3, the J gene TRBJ1-5; 7 nucleotides align to TRBD1. This CDR3 has 14 amino acids. With 4 bases clipped from V and 3 bases from J, the junction kept 3 bases outside the gene matches. Germline V gene lookup returns CDR1 SGHTA and CDR2 FQGTGA. The CDR3 DNA sequence: TGTGCCAGCAGCTCGGGACAGCCCAATCAGCCCCAGCATTTT. Translating gives CASSSGQPNQPQHF. The variable domain in full, completed from reference TRBV7-3 and TRBJ1-5, reads GAGVSQTPSNKVTEKGKYVELRCDPISGHTALYWYRQSLGQGPEFLIYFQGTGAADDSGLPNDRFFAVRPEGSVSTLKIQRTERGDSAVYLCASSSGQPNQPQHFGDGTRLSIL.

The chain links TRBV7-8 to TRBJ2-7; D gene ambiguous. The CDR3 length is 14 residues. Trimming left V 5 bases short and J 1 base short, with 12 bases between. Germline V gene data show CDR1 as SGHVS and CDR2 as FQNEAQ. CDR3 nucleotide sequence: TGTGCCAGCAGCCCCGACATGCTATCCTACGAGCAGTACTTC. Translating it yields CASSPDMLSYEQYF.

The table lists this clone with a few counts. The chain couples TRBV12-3 or TRBV12-4 to TRBJ1-5; D is unclear. Deletions cut 5 bases from V and 5 bases from J, with 7 bases between. CDR3 length: 12 amino acids. CDR3 protein: CASSREDQPQHF. The DNA for the CDR3 is TGTGCCAGCAGTCGAGAGGATCAGCCCCAGCATTTT.

The chain links TRBV20-1 to TRBJ2-5; TRBD1 agrees at 7 bases. V lost 3 bases and J lost 9; bases outside the gene matches: 10. The germline gives CDR1 DFQATT, CDR2 SNEGSKA (reference sequence). The length of the CDR3 is 13 residues. The CDR3 nucleotides are TGCAGTGCTAGTCGAGGGGGCGGTGTGGCCCAGTACTTC. Translation: CSASRGGGVAQYF.

J is TRBJ2-3 and V is TRBV28; TRBD2 matches 11 bases. With 6 bases clipped from V and 4 bases from J, the junction kept 6 bases outside the gene matches. This CDR3 is 15 amino acids long. Germline CDR1 reads MDHEN; CDR2 reads SYDVKM. CDR3 region: CASSWTSGPPDTQYF. In nucleotides, the CDR3 is TGTGCCAGCAGCTGGACTAGCGGGCCTCCAGATACGCAGTATTTT.

The V gene is TRBV14, the J gene TRBJ2-3, with a tentative D call TRBD1 (6 bases). The CDR3 has 15 residues. The V end was cut by 4 bases, the J end by 1 base, with 12 bases between. The germline V gene has CDR1 SGHDN and CDR2 FVKESK. Written as DNA, the CDR3 is TGTGCCAGCAGCCTCCAGGGGATACGCACAGATACGCAGTATTTT. Translated, it gives CASSLQGIRTDTQYF.